These T cell receptor beta chains were read from a single sample in a study of CD8 T cells in ankylosing spondylitis. One entry per CDR3 protein, called by TCRdb with MiXCR from the 5' RACE reads. The repertoire consists of 180,000 or so distinct CDR3 sequences, with under 14% occurring once and the leading ten covering around 29%. Material for sequencing was blood, either unsorted or a sorted T cell fraction (not recorded which). These receptors originate from a male donor with ankylosing spondylitis or in good health (not recorded which). CDR3s include the opening cysteine and the closing phenylalanine or tryptophan. The order of the fields is CDR3 protein, CDR3 DNA, clone size, D gene, V gene, J gene. D genes are given only for firm matches. Clone size is stated in some rows and not others, as once, few, many or a class when expanded.

CDR3 protein: CASSELDGRYREAFF
CDR3 DNA: TGTGCCAGCAGTGAATTGGACGGCCGATATCGGGAAGCTTTCTTT
clone size: many
D gene: .
V gene: TRBV6-1
J gene: TRBJ1-1

CDR3 protein: CASSYARGYNEQFF
CDR3 DNA: TGTGCCAGCTCATACGCGCGGGGTTACAATGAGCAGTTCTTC
clone size: .
D gene: .
V gene: TRBV18
J gene: TRBJ2-1

CDR3 protein: CASSLPRRQYQETQYF
CDR3 DNA: TGTGCCAGCAGCCTACCTAGGCGTCAGTACCAAGAGACCCAGTACTTC
clone size: many
D gene: .
V gene: TRBV5-6
J gene: TRBJ2-5

CDR3 protein: CASSLAVSAGAKNIQYF
CDR3 DNA: TGCGCCAGCAGCTTGGCCGTGTCCGCGGGGGCCAAAAACATTCAGTACTTC
clone size: many
D gene: .
V gene: TRBV5-1
J gene: TRBJ2-4

CDR3 protein: CASTFSRGLDTEAFF
CDR3 DNA: TGTGCCAGCACCTTCTCGAGGGGCTTGGACACTGAAGCTTTCTTT
clone size: many
D gene: .
V gene: TRBV28
J gene: TRBJ1-1

CDR3 protein: CASSYSGTGVQKAFF
CDR3 DNA: TGTGCCAGCAGTTACTCGGGGACAGGGGTACAGAAAGCTTTCTTT
clone size: .
D gene: TRBD1
V gene: TRBV6-5
J gene: TRBJ1-1

CDR3 protein: CASSLGSRGRWTGELFF
CDR3 DNA: TGTGCCAGCAGCCTGGGATCAAGAGGGAGGTGGACCGGGGAGCTGTTTTTT
clone size: many
D gene: .
V gene: TRBV9
J gene: TRBJ2-2

CDR3 protein: CASSRGAMKETQYF
CDR3 DNA: TGTGCCAGCAGCCGGGGGGCCATGAAAGAGACCCAGTACTTC
clone size: many
D gene: .
V gene: TRBV28
J gene: TRBJ2-5

CDR3 protein: CASSLRILGRGETQYF
CDR3 DNA: TGTGCCAGCAGCTTAAGAATATTGGGAAGGGGAGAGACCCAGTACTTC
clone size: many
D gene: .
V gene: TRBV13
J gene: TRBJ2-5

CDR3 protein: CAWKRGLEAFF
CDR3 DNA: TGTGCCTGGAAAAGGGGGCTAGAAGCTTTCTTT
clone size: many
D gene: TRBD1
V gene: TRBV30
J gene: TRBJ1-1

CDR3 protein: CASSWPPTATDTQYF
CDR3 DNA: TGTGCCAGCAGTTGGCCCCCTACAGCCACAGATACGCAGTATTTT
clone size: .
D gene: .
V gene: TRBV6-5
J gene: TRBJ2-3

CDR3 protein: CASSLQARSSYEQYF
CDR3 DNA: TGTGCCAGCAGTTTGCAGGCTCGGTCCTCCTACGAGCAGTACTTC
clone size: few
D gene: .
V gene: TRBV6-5
J gene: TRBJ2-7

CDR3 protein: CASSLWAGGTDTQYF
CDR3 DNA: TGTGCCAGCAGCTTATGGGCGGGCGGCACAGATACGCAGTATTTT
clone size: many
D gene: .
V gene: TRBV7-2
J gene: TRBJ2-3

CDR3 protein: CASRTQNMNTEAFF
CDR3 DNA: TGTGCCAGCCGAACGCAGAACATGAACACTGAAGCTTTCTTT
clone size: .
D gene: .
V gene: TRBV6-2/TRBV6-3
J gene: TRBJ1-1

CDR3 protein: CASSQDHRNSQPQHF
CDR3 DNA: TGTGCCAGCAGCCAAGACCACAGAAATAGTCAGCCCCAGCATTTT
clone size: many
D gene: .
V gene: TRBV3-1
J gene: TRBJ1-5

CDR3 protein: CASGSTAYGYTF
CDR3 DNA: TGTGCTAGTGGTTCGACAGCCTATGGCTACACCTTC
clone size: many
D gene: .
V gene: TRBV12-5
J gene: TRBJ1-2

CDR3 protein: CASSTQTLNTEAFF
CDR3 DNA: TGTGCCAGCAGTACCCAGACCTTGAACACTGAAGCTTTCTTT
clone size: few
D gene: .
V gene: TRBV21-1
J gene: TRBJ1-1

CDR3 protein: CASSQGGSTDTQYF
CDR3 DNA: TGTGCCAGCAGCCAAGGAGGGAGCACAGATACGCAGTATTTT
clone size: many
D gene: .
V gene: TRBV4-2
J gene: TRBJ2-3

CDR3 protein: CTSSYMGIGNEQFF
CDR3 DNA: TGTACCAGCAGTTATATGGGGATTGGGAATGAGCAGTTCTTC
clone size: .
D gene: .
V gene: TRBV6-5
J gene: TRBJ2-1

CDR3 protein: CSAVTGTRALDGYTF
CDR3 DNA: TGCAGTGCTGTCACCGGGACACGGGCCCTTGATGGCTACACCTTC
clone size: .
D gene: .
V gene: TRBV20-1
J gene: TRBJ1-2

CDR3 protein: CASSQGGASYEQYF
CDR3 DNA: TGTGCCAGCAGCCAGGGAGGGGCTTCCTACGAGCAGTACTTC
clone size: many
D gene: TRBD2
V gene: TRBV3-1
J gene: TRBJ2-7

CDR3 protein: CASSASNTGELFF
CDR3 DNA: TGTGCCAGCTCAGCATCGAACACCGGGGAGCTGTTTTTT
clone size: few
D gene: .
V gene: TRBV18
J gene: TRBJ2-2